The 7 T cell receptor beta chains presented below share a single source sample, sequenced in a study of cytomegalovirus exposure and HLA in healthy donors. With 60 Vbeta and 13 Jbeta primers, the PCR was carried out. Generated by immunoSEQ multiplex PCR, the TCRdb table keeps only in-frame clones and is missing some. The sample's table shows around 150,000 clones. Sequencing was performed on PBMCs. These receptors were collected from a woman aged 55 to 70 in good health and CMV-seronegative.

The chain recombines TRBV11-1 with TRBJ2-3; D might be TRBD1 (5 bases). The CDR3 is made up of 14 amino acids. V was trimmed by 1 base and J by 4 bases, leaving 9 bases between them. The germline V gene encodes CDR1 SGHAT and CDR2 FQDESV (reference sequence). CDR3 nucleotides: TGTGCCAGCAGCTTAGAAGACAGAGCAGATACGCAGTATTTT. Amino acids: CASSLEDRADTQYF. The variable domain in full, completed from reference TRBV11-1 and TRBJ2-3, reads EAEVAQSPRYKITEKSQAVAFWCDPISGHATLYWYRQILGQGPELLVQFQDESVVDDSQLPKDRFSAERLKGVDSTLKIQPAELGDSAMYLCASSLEDRADTQYFGPGTRLTVL.

The CDR3 reads CASSIGTENTEAFF. The CDR3, as DNA: TGTGCCAGTAGTATAGGTACAGAAAACACTGAAGCTTTCTTT. The genes are TRBV19 and TRBJ1-1; D is ambiguous. V was trimmed by 1 base and J by 2 bases, leaving 8 bases between them. CDR1 and CDR2 from the germline V gene are LNHDA and SQIVND (reference sequence). The CDR3 totals 14 residues.

The chain has TRBV5-8 and TRBJ2-2; tentatively, D is TRBD1 (5 bases). V was pared by 0 bases and J by 7 bases, with 16 bases between. The germline gives CDR1 SGHTS, CDR2 YDEGEE. The CDR3 consists of 16 residues. CDR3 nucleotide sequence: TGTGCCAGCAGCTTGGGCCCAGGGATATCGGTCGGGGAGCTGTTTTTT. Its protein is CASSLGPGISVGELFF.

With respect to this clone: This CDR3 is also generated by other DNA sequences in the sample. The CDR3 protein is CASSPGGSGANVLTF. The CDR3 DNA reads as TGTGCCAGTAGTCCGGGGGGATCTGGGGCCAACGTCCTGACTTTC. The chain combines TRBV19 with TRBJ2-6, with 7 bases fitting TRBD2. Germline loops: CDR1 LNHDA, CDR2 SQIVND (reference sequence). This CDR3 contains 15 residues. The junction had 2 bases not matched to a gene; V was cut back by 5 bases and J by 1 base.

CDR3 sequence reads: CASSLISGESEQYF. The CDR3 coding sequence is TGCGCCAGCAGCCTTATTAGCGGGGAGAGCGAGCAGTACTTC. This sequence joins TRBV5-1 and TRBJ2-7; 8 bases line up with TRBD2. Germline CDR1 and CDR2: SGHRS and YFSETQ. J lost 6 bases, V lost 4 bases, and 9 bases had no gene match. The CDR3 is made up of 14 amino acids.

The chain joins TRBV2 to TRBJ1-1; 7 bases fit TRBD1. J lost 11 bases, V lost 3 bases, and 18 bases had no gene match. The CDR3 loop spans 16 amino acids. Germline V gives CDR1 SNHLY, CDR2 FYNNEI. The CDR3 sequence is CASSEGLTGTARIAFF. In nucleotides, the CDR3 is TGTGCCAGCAGTGAGGGGCTAACCGGGACAGCAAGGATTGCTTTCTTT.

The V gene is TRBV7-9, the J gene TRBJ2-2; 13 positions agree with TRBD2. Unmatched junction bases numbered 10, after V lost 5 bases and J lost 4 bases. In germline, CDR1 is SEHNR, CDR2 FQNEAQ (reference sequence). There are 18 residues in the CDR3. The CDR3 DNA is TGTGCCAGCAGCCCTTGGACTAGCGGGAGCCCGGGCACCGGGGAGCTGTTTTTT. It translates to CASSPWTSGSPGTGELFF.